Listed below are T cell receptor beta chains from one sample, sequenced in a study of cytomegalovirus exposure and HLA in healthy donors. Assay: immunoSEQ multiplex PCR; the TCRdb copy retains only in-frame clones and omits some. The sample has 80,000 or so clones; 72% are singletons. The specimen was PBMCs. Every receptor here comes from a woman in her thirties or forties in good health and CMV-seropositive. Both conserved end residues are part of each CDR3. The D gene is left open where the match is weak. The listing skips clone size in some rows; elsewhere it reads once, few, many or a size class.

len: 15
v_gene: TRBV19
j_gene: TRBJ1-1
d_gene: NA
abundance: NA
CDR3aa: CASSKFGRLNTEAFF
CDR3nt: TGTGCCAGTAGTAAGTTTGGTCGGTTGAACACTGAAGCTTTCTTT

len: 14
v_gene: TRBV28
j_gene: TRBJ1-2
d_gene: TRBD1
abundance: NA
CDR3aa: CASSTDREKPSYTF
CDR3nt: TGTGCCAGCAGCACGGACAGGGAGAAACCGAGCTACACCTTC

len: 13
v_gene: TRBV18
j_gene: TRBJ1-1
d_gene: TRBD1
abundance: once
CDR3aa: CASSQTGDTEAFF
CDR3nt: TGTGCCAGCTCTCAAACAGGGGACACTGAAGCTTTCTTT

len: 14
v_gene: TRBV12-5
j_gene: TRBJ2-2
d_gene: TRBD1
abundance: NA
CDR3aa: CASVRGQATGELFF
CDR3nt: TGTGCTAGTGTTCGCGGACAGGCCACCGGGGAGCTGTTTTTT

len: 15
v_gene: TRBV27
j_gene: TRBJ2-7
d_gene: NA
abundance: NA
CDR3aa: CASSLFPGLIYEQYF
CDR3nt: TGTGCCAGCAGTTTATTTCCGGGACTGATCTACGAGCAGTACTTC

len: 16
v_gene: TRBV5-1
j_gene: TRBJ2-2
d_gene: NA
abundance: once
CDR3aa: CASSLVSSLNTGELFF
CDR3nt: TGCGCCAGCAGCTTGGTTTCCAGTTTGAACACCGGGGAGCTGTTTTTT

len: 15
v_gene: TRBV5-6
j_gene: TRBJ2-3
d_gene: TRBD2
abundance: NA
CDR3aa: CASSPTSGSWDTQYF
CDR3nt: TGTGCCAGCAGCCCCACTAGCGGGAGCTGGGATACGCAGTATTTT

len: 18
v_gene: TRBV19
j_gene: TRBJ1-4
d_gene: TRBD1
abundance: NA
CDR3aa: CASTSRDRGKATNEKLFF
CDR3nt: TGTGCCAGTACGTCCCGGGACAGAGGTAAAGCAACTAATGAAAAACTGTTTTTT

len: 15
v_gene: TRBV7-2
j_gene: TRBJ1-2
d_gene: TRBD1
abundance: NA
CDR3aa: CASSSGARGPYGYTF
CDR3nt: TGTGCCAGCAGCTCCGGGGCCAGGGGGCCCTATGGCTACACCTTC

len: 14
v_gene: TRBV7-2
j_gene: TRBJ2-7
d_gene: TRBD1
abundance: NA
CDR3aa: CASSLGVQGGEQYF
CDR3nt: TGTGCCAGCAGCTTAGGCGTACAGGGGGGTGAGCAGTACTTC

len: 14
v_gene: TRBV5-1
j_gene: TRBJ1-1
d_gene: NA
abundance: NA
CDR3aa: CASSIPSGGTEAFF
CDR3nt: TGCGCCAGCAGCATCCCTTCGGGCGGGACTGAAGCTTTCTTT

len: 14
v_gene: TRBV19
j_gene: TRBJ1-1
d_gene: NA
abundance: NA
CDR3aa: CASIMTETNTEAFF
CDR3nt: TGTGCCAGTATAATGACGGAGACGAACACTGAAGCTTTCTTT

len: 15
v_gene: TRBV5-6
j_gene: TRBJ1-1
d_gene: NA
abundance: few
CDR3aa: CASSHRQLGGTEAFF
CDR3nt: TGTGCCAGCAGCCATCGACAGCTGGGTGGGACTGAAGCTTTCTTT

len: 16
v_gene: TRBV19
j_gene: TRBJ2-1
d_gene: TRBD2
abundance: NA
CDR3aa: CASSIGGGSSYNEQFF
CDR3nt: TGTGCCAGTAGTATAGGGGGGGGGAGCTCCTACAATGAGCAGTTCTTC

len: 13
v_gene: TRBV19
j_gene: TRBJ2-5
d_gene: NA
abundance: NA
CDR3aa: CASSIRPGETQYF
CDR3nt: TGTGCCAGTAGTATAAGGCCGGGGGAGACCCAGTACTTC

len: 13
v_gene: TRBV11-2
j_gene: TRBJ1-6
d_gene: NA
abundance: NA
CDR3aa: CASRGQNNSPLHF
CDR3nt: TGTGCCAGCAGGGGACAAAATAATTCACCCCTCCACTTT

len: 14
v_gene: TRBV30
j_gene: TRBJ2-3
d_gene: NA
abundance: NA
CDR3aa: CAWTRQGQSDTQYF
CDR3nt: TGTGCCTGGACTCGGCAGGGGCAATCCGATACGCAGTATTTT

len: 17
v_gene: TRBV15
j_gene: TRBJ2-6
d_gene: TRBD2
abundance: NA
CDR3aa: CATSSPGRAPGANVLTF
CDR3nt: TGTGCCACCAGCTCTCCCGGGAGGGCCCCTGGGGCCAACGTCCTGACTTTC

len: 17
v_gene: TRBV27
j_gene: TRBJ1-2
d_gene: TRBD1
abundance: NA
CDR3aa: CASSSPGQGADSPGYTF
CDR3nt: TGTGCCAGCAGTTCCCCGGGACAGGGGGCGGACTCCCCTGGCTACACCTTC

len: 13
v_gene: TRBV30
j_gene: TRBJ2-1
d_gene: TRBD2
abundance: NA
CDR3aa: CASPGLAGEKVFF
CDR3nt: TGTGCCTCGCCGGGACTAGCGGGAGAAAAGGTGTTCTTC

len: 14
v_gene: TRBV10-1
j_gene: TRBJ1-1
d_gene: TRBD1
abundance: NA
CDR3aa: CASSEGTANTEAFF
CDR3nt: TGCGCCAGCAGTGAAGGGACAGCGAACACTGAAGCTTTCTTT

len: 16
v_gene: TRBV7-8
j_gene: TRBJ2-7
d_gene: TRBD1
abundance: NA
CDR3aa: CASSLVGGTGYYEQYF
CDR3nt: TGTGCCAGCAGCTTAGTTGGGGGGACAGGGTATTACGAGCAGTACTTC

len: 13
v_gene: TRBV5-1
j_gene: TRBJ2-5
d_gene: TRBD1
abundance: NA
CDR3aa: CASSLGETGVQYF
CDR3nt: TGCGCCAGCAGCTTGGGGGAGACAGGGGTGCAGTACTTC

len: 15
v_gene: TRBV19
j_gene: TRBJ1-1
d_gene: TRBD1
abundance: NA
CDR3aa: CASSTRTGLNTEAFF
CDR3nt: TGTGCCAGTAGTACCCGGACAGGGCTGAACACTGAAGCTTTCTTT

len: 15
v_gene: TRBV12-5
j_gene: TRBJ2-7
d_gene: NA
abundance: few
CDR3aa: CASGLPLEGHYEQYF
CDR3nt: TGTGCTAGTGGTTTACCCCTCGAAGGACACTACGAGCAGTACTTC

len: 15
v_gene: TRBV28
j_gene: TRBJ2-7
d_gene: TRBD2
abundance: NA
CDR3aa: CASSPSGGRSYEQYF
CDR3nt: TGTGCCAGCAGTCCGAGCGGGGGTCGCTCCTACGAGCAGTACTTC

len: 15
v_gene: TRBV28
j_gene: TRBJ1-2
d_gene: TRBD1
abundance: NA
CDR3aa: CASSLSGTGGSGYTF
CDR3nt: TGTGCCAGCAGTTTATCCGGTACAGGGGGTAGTGGCTACACCTTC

len: 15
v_gene: TRBV10-3
j_gene: TRBJ1-1
d_gene: NA
abundance: NA
CDR3aa: CAISESGGANTEAFF
CDR3nt: TGTGCCATCAGTGAGTCTGGAGGGGCCAACACTGAAGCTTTCTTT

len: 15
v_gene: TRBV30
j_gene: TRBJ2-7
d_gene: TRBD1
abundance: NA
CDR3aa: CAWRRPGTGFHEQYF
CDR3nt: TGTGCCTGGAGGCGGCCCGGGACAGGGTTCCACGAGCAGTACTTC

len: 16
v_gene: TRBV5-1
j_gene: TRBJ1-2
d_gene: NA
abundance: NA
CDR3aa: CASSLALERLIYGYTF
CDR3nt: TGCGCCAGCAGCTTGGCCTTGGAGCGTCTTATCTATGGCTACACCTTC

len: 13
v_gene: TRBV19
j_gene: TRBJ2-2
d_gene: NA
abundance: NA
CDR3aa: CASTEQGAGELFF
CDR3nt: TGTGCCAGTACAGAACAGGGAGCCGGGGAGCTGTTTTTT

len: 14
v_gene: TRBV10-2
j_gene: TRBJ2-1
d_gene: NA
abundance: NA
CDR3aa: CASGRQDYYNEQFF
CDR3nt: TGCGCCAGCGGTAGACAGGATTACTACAATGAGCAGTTCTTC

len: 16
v_gene: TRBV5-1
j_gene: TRBJ2-7
d_gene: NA
abundance: few
CDR3aa: CASSLVPGSVAREQYF
CDR3nt: TGCGCCAGCAGCTTGGTTCCGGGTAGCGTAGCCCGCGAGCAGTACTTC

len: 16
v_gene: TRBV2
j_gene: TRBJ2-1
d_gene: TRBD1
abundance: NA
CDR3aa: CASSPDRGGRYNEQFF
CDR3nt: TGTGCCAGCAGCCCAGACAGGGGAGGCCGGTACAATGAGCAGTTCTTC

len: 15
v_gene: TRBV6-1
j_gene: TRBJ1-2
d_gene: TRBD1
abundance: NA
CDR3aa: CASSEARGQWGGYTF
CDR3nt: TGTGCCAGCAGTGAAGCTAGGGGACAGTGGGGTGGCTACACCTTC

len: 14
v_gene: TRBV18
j_gene: TRBJ2-7
d_gene: NA
abundance: NA
CDR3aa: CASSPVSGSYEQYF
CDR3nt: TGTGCCAGCTCACCGGTCAGCGGATCCTACGAGCAGTACTTC

len: 13
v_gene: TRBV7-9
j_gene: TRBJ2-3
d_gene: NA
abundance: NA
CDR3aa: CASSLQGPDTQYF
CDR3nt: TGTGCCAGCAGCCTACAGGGACCAGATACGCAGTATTTT

len: 16
v_gene: TRBV7-9
j_gene: TRBJ2-5
d_gene: NA
abundance: NA
CDR3aa: CASSFKPTGEKETQYF
CDR3nt: TGTGCCAGCAGCTTCAAACCCACAGGAGAGAAAGAGACCCAGTACTTC

len: 15
v_gene: TRBV30
j_gene: TRBJ2-7
d_gene: TRBD1
abundance: once
CDR3aa: CAWSPQGQGAYEQYF
CDR3nt: TGTGCCTGGAGCCCGCAGGGGCAGGGGGCTTACGAGCAGTACTTC

len: 13
v_gene: TRBV4-3
j_gene: TRBJ1-1
d_gene: NA
abundance: once
CDR3aa: CASSQEGGLEAFF
CDR3nt: TGCGCCAGCAGCCAAGAGGGGGGACTAGAAGCTTTCTTT

len: 13
v_gene: TRBV5-1
j_gene: TRBJ1-1
d_gene: TRBD1
abundance: NA
CDR3aa: CAREQGDGTEAFF
CDR3nt: TGCGCCAGGGAACAGGGGGATGGGACTGAAGCTTTCTTT

len: 14
v_gene: TRBV5-1
j_gene: TRBJ2-4
d_gene: TRBD1
abundance: NA
CDR3aa: CASSSGQGGDIQYF
CDR3nt: TGCGCCAGCAGCTCGGGACAGGGGGGAGACATTCAGTACTTC

len: 14
v_gene: TRBV5-1
j_gene: TRBJ1-1
d_gene: NA
abundance: once
CDR3aa: CASSLPTANTEAFF
CDR3nt: TGCGCCAGCAGCTTACCGACAGCGAACACTGAAGCTTTCTTT

len: 15
v_gene: TRBV7-2
j_gene: TRBJ2-7
d_gene: TRBD1
abundance: NA
CDR3aa: CASRGGTGGSYEQYF
CDR3nt: TGTGCCAGCAGAGGGGGGACAGGGGGCTCCTACGAGCAGTACTTC

len: 14
v_gene: TRBV2
j_gene: TRBJ2-7
d_gene: NA
abundance: NA
CDR3aa: CASSEGTAPYEQYF
CDR3nt: TGTGCCAGCAGTGAGGGGACTGCACCCTACGAGCAGTACTTC

len: 16
v_gene: TRBV7-2
j_gene: TRBJ1-6
d_gene: NA
abundance: NA
CDR3aa: CASSLELAYPWSPLHF
CDR3nt: TGTGCCAGCAGCTTAGAATTAGCCTACCCATGGTCACCCCTCCACTTT

len: 17
v_gene: TRBV7-7
j_gene: TRBJ2-2
d_gene: TRBD2
abundance: few
CDR3aa: CASSSGRLSSNTGELFF
CDR3nt: TGTGCCAGCTCGAGCGGGAGGCTTTCGTCGAACACCGGGGAGCTGTTTTTT

len: 13
v_gene: TRBV19
j_gene: TRBJ1-1
d_gene: NA
abundance: NA
CDR3aa: CASSTRANTEAFF
CDR3nt: TGTGCCAGTAGTACGAGAGCGAACACTGAAGCTTTCTTT

len: 12
v_gene: TRBV28
j_gene: TRBJ2-7
d_gene: TRBD1
abundance: NA
CDR3aa: CASSTTGYEQYF
CDR3nt: TGTGCCAGCAGTACGACAGGGTACGAGCAGTACTTC

len: 14
v_gene: TRBV6-5
j_gene: TRBJ1-1
d_gene: NA
abundance: NA
CDR3aa: CASSYRTDGTEAFF
CDR3nt: TGTGCCAGCAGTTACAGGACAGACGGTACTGAAGCTTTCTTT

len: 12
v_gene: TRBV14
j_gene: TRBJ2-7
d_gene: NA
abundance: once
CDR3aa: CASSQAGGEQYF
CDR3nt: TGTGCCAGCAGCCAAGCCGGGGGTGAGCAGTACTTC

len: 13
v_gene: TRBV2
j_gene: TRBJ2-7
d_gene: TRBD1
abundance: NA
CDR3aa: CASRGTGSHEQYF
CDR3nt: TGTGCCAGCAGGGGGACAGGGTCGCACGAGCAGTACTTC

len: 14
v_gene: TRBV14
j_gene: TRBJ2-2
d_gene: NA
abundance: few
CDR3aa: CASSQGFSTGELFF
CDR3nt: TGTGCCAGCAGCCAAGGATTTAGCACCGGGGAGCTGTTTTTT

len: 11
v_gene: TRBV7-9
j_gene: TRBJ2-7
d_gene: NA
abundance: NA
CDR3aa: CASSASYEQYF
CDR3nt: TGTGCCAGCAGCGCCAGCTACGAGCAGTACTTC

len: 17
v_gene: TRBV9
j_gene: TRBJ2-3
d_gene: TRBD1
abundance: NA
CDR3aa: CASSVEGTGGLTDTQYF
CDR3nt: TGTGCCAGCAGCGTAGAAGGTACAGGGGGCCTAACAGATACGCAGTATTTT